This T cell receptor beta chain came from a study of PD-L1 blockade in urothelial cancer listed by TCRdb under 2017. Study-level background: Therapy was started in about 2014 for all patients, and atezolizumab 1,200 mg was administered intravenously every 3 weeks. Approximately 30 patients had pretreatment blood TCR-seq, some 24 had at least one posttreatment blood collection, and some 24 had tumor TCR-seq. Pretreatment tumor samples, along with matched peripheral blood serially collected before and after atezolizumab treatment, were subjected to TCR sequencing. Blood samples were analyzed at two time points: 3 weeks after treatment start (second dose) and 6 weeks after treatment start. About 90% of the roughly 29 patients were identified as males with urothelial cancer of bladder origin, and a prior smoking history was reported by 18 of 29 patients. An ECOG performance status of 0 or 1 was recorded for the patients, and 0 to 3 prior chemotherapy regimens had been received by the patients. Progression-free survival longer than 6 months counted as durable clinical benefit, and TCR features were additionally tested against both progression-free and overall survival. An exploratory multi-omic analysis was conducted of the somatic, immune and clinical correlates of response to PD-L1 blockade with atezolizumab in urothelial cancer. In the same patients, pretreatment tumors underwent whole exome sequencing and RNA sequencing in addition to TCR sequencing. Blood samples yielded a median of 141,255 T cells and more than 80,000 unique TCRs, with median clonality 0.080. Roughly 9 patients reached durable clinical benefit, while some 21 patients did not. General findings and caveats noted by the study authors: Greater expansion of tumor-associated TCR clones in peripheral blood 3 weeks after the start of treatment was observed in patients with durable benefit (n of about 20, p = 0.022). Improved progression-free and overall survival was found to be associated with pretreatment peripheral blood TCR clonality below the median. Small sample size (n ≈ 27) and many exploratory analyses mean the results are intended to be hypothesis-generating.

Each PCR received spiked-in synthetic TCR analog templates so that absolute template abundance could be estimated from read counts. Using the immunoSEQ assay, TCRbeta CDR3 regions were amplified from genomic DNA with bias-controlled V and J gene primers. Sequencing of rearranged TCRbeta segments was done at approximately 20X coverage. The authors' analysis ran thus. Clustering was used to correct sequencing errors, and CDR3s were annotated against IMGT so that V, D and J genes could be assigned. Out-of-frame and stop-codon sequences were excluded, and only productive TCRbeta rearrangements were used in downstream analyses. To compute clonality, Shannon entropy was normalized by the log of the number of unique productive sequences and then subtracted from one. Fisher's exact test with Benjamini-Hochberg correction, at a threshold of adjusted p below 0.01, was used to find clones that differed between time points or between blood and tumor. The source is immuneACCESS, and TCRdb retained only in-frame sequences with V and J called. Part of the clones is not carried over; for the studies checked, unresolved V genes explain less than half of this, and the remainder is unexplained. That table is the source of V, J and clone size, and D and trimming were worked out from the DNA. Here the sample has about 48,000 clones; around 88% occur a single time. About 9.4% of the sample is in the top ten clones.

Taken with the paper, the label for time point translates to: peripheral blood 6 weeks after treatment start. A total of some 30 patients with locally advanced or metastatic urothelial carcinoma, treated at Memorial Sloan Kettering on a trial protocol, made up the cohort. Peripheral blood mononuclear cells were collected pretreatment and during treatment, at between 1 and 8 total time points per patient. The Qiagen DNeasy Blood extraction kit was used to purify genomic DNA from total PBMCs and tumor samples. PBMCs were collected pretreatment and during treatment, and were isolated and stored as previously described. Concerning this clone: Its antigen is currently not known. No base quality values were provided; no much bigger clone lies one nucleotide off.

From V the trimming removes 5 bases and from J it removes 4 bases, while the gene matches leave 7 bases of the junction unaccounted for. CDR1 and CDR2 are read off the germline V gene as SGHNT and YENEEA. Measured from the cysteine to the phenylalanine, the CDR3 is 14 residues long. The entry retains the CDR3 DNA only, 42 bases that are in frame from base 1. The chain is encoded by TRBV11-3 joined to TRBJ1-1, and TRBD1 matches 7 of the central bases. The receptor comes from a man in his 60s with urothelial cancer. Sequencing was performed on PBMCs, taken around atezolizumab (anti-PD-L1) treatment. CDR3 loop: CASSPTGRRTEAFF. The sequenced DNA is TGTGCCAGCAGCCCGACAGGGCGCCGCACTGAAGCTTTCTTT.